The rows below give T cell receptor beta chains drawn from one sample of a study of beta chain features in type 1 diabetes. Clones were sequenced by immunoSEQ multiplex PCR, and TCRdb holds only the in-frame ones, with some missing. The sample records 350,000 to 450,000 clones, roughly 13% being singletons. Sequences were obtained from naive CD4+ T cells from blood. Receptors originate from a man aged 30 to 45 in good health. Each CDR3 is given with its conserved first and last residue. Fields, in order: D gene, V gene, clone size, J gene, CDR3 DNA, CDR3 protein. D genes are given only for firm matches. Clone size is given for some rows only: seen once, a few or many times, or a class if the clone is expanded.

D: -
V: TRBV5-6
size: few
J: TRBJ2-1
DNA: TGTGCCAGCAGCCACGTGACTCCTAGCTCCTACAATGAGCAGTTCTTC
CDR3: CASSHVTPSSYNEQFF

D: -
V: TRBV15
size: -
J: TRBJ1-6
DNA: TGTGCCACCAGCAGAGAATACGGACGGCCCCTCCACTTT
CDR3: CATSREYGRPLHF

D: -
V: TRBV7-9
size: -
J: TRBJ1-1
DNA: TGTGCCAGCAGCCCGGGGCGTTGGGCTGAAGCTTTCTTT
CDR3: CASSPGRWAEAFF

D: -
V: TRBV15
size: -
J: TRBJ1-5
DNA: TGTGCCACCAGCAGAGATTTGGCAGGTAGTCCTAATCAGCCCCAGCATTTT
CDR3: CATSRDLAGSPNQPQHF

D: -
V: TRBV7-2
size: -
J: TRBJ2-5
DNA: TGTGCCAGCAGCTTAGCCTCTAGCCAGGGGACCCAGTACTTC
CDR3: CASSLASSQGTQYF

D: -
V: TRBV11-3
size: -
J: TRBJ2-3
DNA: TGTGCCAGCAGCGTTTCAGATACGCAGTATTTT
CDR3: CASSVSDTQYF

D: -
V: TRBV10-3
size: few
J: TRBJ2-6
DNA: TGTGCCATGGCCACAGGGACAACTGGGGCCAACGTCCTGACTTTC
CDR3: CAMATGTTGANVLTF

D: -
V: TRBV20-1
size: -
J: TRBJ2-5
DNA: TGCAGTGCTAGCCCTGGAGAGACCCAGTACTTC
CDR3: CSASPGETQYF

D: -
V: TRBV15
size: -
J: TRBJ2-7
DNA: TGTGCCACCAGCAGAGATCGAGAACCCGGCGAGCAGTACTTC
CDR3: CATSRDREPGEQYF

D: -
V: TRBV4-2
size: few
J: TRBJ2-1
DNA: TGTGCCAGCAGCCATACGGCCACTCCCCATAACAATGAGCAGTTCTTC
CDR3: CASSHTATPHNNEQFF

D: TRBD2
V: TRBV18
size: few
J: TRBJ2-3
DNA: TGTGCCAGCTCACCACCAGGGAGTCTAGCGGGAGAAGATACGCAGTATTTT
CDR3: CASSPPGSLAGEDTQYF

D: TRBD2
V: TRBV7-3
size: -
J: TRBJ2-1
DNA: TGTGCCAGCAGCTTAATGCTAGCGGGAGCCTACAATGAGCAGTTCTTC
CDR3: CASSLMLAGAYNEQFF

D: TRBD2
V: TRBV19
size: few
J: TRBJ2-3
DNA: TGTGCCAGTAGTACCCTAGCGGCGAGCACAGATACGCAGTATTTT
CDR3: CASSTLAASTDTQYF

D: -
V: TRBV19
size: -
J: TRBJ1-2
DNA: TGTGCCAGTAGTTTTCAGGGCCGGGGAGGCTATGGCTACACCTTC
CDR3: CASSFQGRGGYGYTF

D: -
V: TRBV11-2
size: -
J: TRBJ2-4
DNA: TGTGCCAGCAGCTTGGCAGGCGGGAAAAACATTCAGTACTTC
CDR3: CASSLAGGKNIQYF

D: -
V: TRBV19
size: -
J: TRBJ2-6
DNA: TGTGCCAGTAGCCGACAAGGGGCTGGGGCCAACGTCCTGACTTTC
CDR3: CASSRQGAGANVLTF

D: -
V: TRBV6-1
size: few
J: TRBJ2-4
DNA: TGTGCCAACCCAGTAGGGGGGAAGGCCAAAAACATTCAGTACTTC
CDR3: CANPVGGKAKNIQYF

D: -
V: TRBV4-3
size: few
J: TRBJ2-2
DNA: TGCGCCAGCAGCCAGGGGGGACGATCGAACACCGGGGAGCTGTTTTTT
CDR3: CASSQGGRSNTGELFF

D: -
V: TRBV30
size: -
J: TRBJ1-1
DNA: TGTGCCTGGAGCCCCCGGGACACTGAAGCTTTCTTT
CDR3: CAWSPRDTEAFF

D: TRBD1
V: TRBV18
size: -
J: TRBJ1-1
DNA: TGTGCCAGCTCACCTCAGATAACAGGGGCCACTGAAGCTTTCTTT
CDR3: CASSPQITGATEAFF

D: TRBD2
V: TRBV7-6
size: few
J: TRBJ2-1
DNA: TGTGCCAGCAGCACGAGGACTAGCGGGGGTGGTCCTGAGCAGTTCTTC
CDR3: CASSTRTSGGGPEQFF

D: TRBD1
V: TRBV6-5
size: -
J: TRBJ1-1
DNA: TGTGCCAGCATCGTACAGGGGAGCACTGAAGCTTTCTTT
CDR3: CASIVQGSTEAFF

D: -
V: TRBV19
size: few
J: TRBJ2-3
DNA: TGTGCCAGTAGTATTGGGTTATTCCTGGATACGCAGTATTTT
CDR3: CASSIGLFLDTQYF

D: TRBD1
V: TRBV7-2
size: few
J: TRBJ2-3
DNA: TGTGCCAGCAGCTTAAACAGGGGTGGCACAGATACGCAGTATTTT
CDR3: CASSLNRGGTDTQYF

D: -
V: TRBV4-3
size: -
J: TRBJ2-7
DNA: TGCGCCAGCAGCCAAGTCCGAGGGGCGGGCTTCTACGAGCAGTACTTC
CDR3: CASSQVRGAGFYEQYF

D: TRBD2
V: TRBV6-1
size: few
J: TRBJ2-3
DNA: TGTGCCAGCAGTGCGGGGCTAGCGGGTATCACAGATACGCAGTATTTT
CDR3: CASSAGLAGITDTQYF

D: TRBD2
V: TRBV29-1
size: -
J: TRBJ2-1
DNA: TGCAGCGCCACCCCCGGACTAGCGGGGGGGGATGAGCAGTTCTTC
CDR3: CSATPGLAGGDEQFF

D: -
V: TRBV7-2
size: few
J: TRBJ2-3
DNA: TGTGCCAGCAGCTCCCCGGGCGGGAGCACAGATACGCAGTATTTT
CDR3: CASSSPGGSTDTQYF

D: -
V: TRBV7-8
size: few
J: TRBJ2-6
DNA: TGTGCCAGTAGGGCGTCTGGGGCCAACGTCCTGACTTTC
CDR3: CASRASGANVLTF

D: TRBD1
V: TRBV5-1
size: few
J: TRBJ2-5
DNA: TGCGCCAGCAGCCCGGACAGGTCCGCGGAGACCCAGTACTTC
CDR3: CASSPDRSAETQYF

D: TRBD1
V: TRBV6-5
size: -
J: TRBJ1-1
DNA: TGTGCCAGCAGTCGGGACAGCGCGACTGAAGCTTTCTTT
CDR3: CASSRDSATEAFF

D: -
V: TRBV14
size: few
J: TRBJ1-1
DNA: TGTGCCAGCAGCCAAGGGGTGGGATGGAACACTGAAGCTTTCTTT
CDR3: CASSQGVGWNTEAFF